Included here is one TCR beta chain sequence, with context. Its antigen remains unknown. These data are taken from a study of CD8 T cells in Susac syndrome. The germline CDR1 and CDR2 sequences are MNHEY and SVGEGT. The junction had 9 bases not matched to a gene; V was cut back by 8 bases and J by 0 bases. The CDR3 is made up of 16 amino acids. Random hexamers were used to reverse transcribe an amount of roughly 0.45 to 1 ug RNA. One entry per CDR3 protein, called by TCRdb with MiXCR from the immunoSEQ multiplex PCR reads. The sample yields roughly 150,000 distinct CDR3 sequences, roughly nine tenths seen once. Broader study findings: That the number of individuals in its TCR sequencing and HLA analysis was relatively small was acknowledged by the study.

J is TRBJ2-1 and V is TRBV6-2 or TRBV6-3; 8 nucleotides align to TRBD2. Input material: CD4+ T cells from PBMCs. This clonotype was sampled from a human donor in good health. The CDR3 sequence is CASLRWRGDSYNEQFF. Here the CDR3 DNA reads TGTGCCAGCCTTAGGTGGCGGGGGGACTCCTACAATGAGCAGTTCTTC.